Each of the 4 T cell receptor beta chains below was sequenced from the same sample in a study of blood T cell repertoires in COVID-19. Method: immunoSEQ multiplex PCR; TCRdb's copy keeps in-frame clones and lacks some. The profile shows some 70,000 clones, 70% to 90% of them singletons. Material for sequencing was peripheral blood. The receptors originated from a woman between 65 and 79 years old with acute or convalescent COVID-19.

The gene calls are TRBV5-1 and TRBJ1-2; D gene unclear. Germline V gene sequence: CDR1 SGHRS, CDR2 YFSETQ. V was shortened by 4 bases and J by 2 bases, with 6 bases between the two germline ends. The CDR3 consists of 12 residues. CDR3 bases: TGCGCCAGCAGCACGGGGAACTATGGCTACACCTTC. This codes for CASSTGNYGYTF.

The CDR3 loop is CASSQRTGGSEKLFF. In DNA, the CDR3 is TGTGCCAGCAGCCAGAGGACAGGGGGAAGTGAAAAACTGTTTTTT. V is TRBV14 and J is TRBJ1-4; TRBD1 agrees at 10 bases. The junction had 5 bases not matched to a gene; V was cut back by 3 bases and J by 7 bases. The CDR3 length is 15 residues. Germline loops: CDR1 SGHDN, CDR2 FVKESK.

This clone was picked up one time. The gene calls are TRBV28 and TRBJ2-3; maybe TRBD2 (6 bases). The germline CDR1 and CDR2 sequences are MDHEN and SYDVKM. This CDR3 has 13 amino acids. The V end was cut by 8 bases, the J end by 8 bases, with 17 bases between. The CDR3 here is CASFGTPEITQYF. As DNA, the CDR3 is TGTGCCAGCTTCGGGACTCCTGAGATTACGCAGTATTTT. The entire variable domain, with the rest obtained from reference TRBV28 and TRBJ2-3, is as follows: DVKVTQSSRYLVKRTGEKVFLECVQDMDHENMFWYRQDPGLGLRLIYFSYDVKMKEKGDIPEGYSVSREKKERFSLILESASTNQTSMYLCASFGTPEITQYFGPGTRLTVL.

The chain recombines TRBV28 with TRBJ2-1; a possible D gene is TRBD1 (6 bases). This CDR3 is built from 14 residues. Germline assignment: CDR1 MDHEN and CDR2 SYDVKM. Deletions cut 4 bases from V and 9 bases from J, with 16 bases between. The CDR3 coding sequence is TGTGCCAGCAGTTCAGGGGCCCCTCGGGGTGAGCAGTTCTTC. This sequence encodes CASSSGAPRGEQFF.